What follows describes a single TCR beta chain. Its antigen remains unknown. Other DNA sequences in the sample encode the same CDR3. Genomic DNA belonging to each subset was distributed in equal measure over several immunoSEQ plates. Profiled with immunoSEQ multiplex PCR; TCRdb holds only in-frame clones, not every one. This table has 980,000 or so clones, 76% appearing once. The length of the CDR3 is 15 residues. V gave up 2 bases and J gave up 0 bases; unmatched junction bases: 2. Germline CDR1 reads SGHNT; CDR2 reads YYREEE (reference sequence). The sample is drawn from a study of shared clonotypes between healthy human individuals. Study observations and caveats: Though the depth was large, rarefaction showed that sorted-subset sequencing was incomplete. Relative to memory subsets, naive subsets generally showed larger estimated richness.

The receptor was derived from a young man in good health. The chain combines TRBV5-4 with TRBJ2-1; TRBD1 agrees at 7 bases. The specimen sequenced was memory CD4+ T cells sorted from blood. Subset of the sample: CD45RA-negative fraction. The CDR3 reads CASSLDRVSYNEQFF. The CDR3 DNA reads as TGTGCCAGCAGCTTAGACAGGGTCTCCTACAATGAGCAGTTCTTC.